Sequencing of this TCR beta chain was carried out in a study of control samples from healthy donors and cancer patients. Assay: immunoSEQ multiplex PCR; the TCRdb copy retains only in-frame clones and omits some. The sample comprises approximately 160,000 clones, about 90% of which are singletons, and roughly 2% rests with the top ten. This CDR3 has 14 amino acids. J lost 5 bases, V lost 4 bases, and 5 bases had no gene match. The germline CDR1 and CDR2 sequences are ENHRY and SYGVKD. The TCR sequence derives from a woman between 40 and 55 years old in good health. Source material: blood. The chain carries TRBV10-3 and TRBJ1-2; 9 nucleotides align to TRBD1. In nucleotides, the CDR3 is TGTGCCATCAGTGCCGGGACAGGGATATATGGCTACACCTTC. It codes for CAISAGTGIYGYTF.